The present TCR beta chain was sequenced within a study of T cell clonality in common variable immunodeficiency. Study-level findings and limits: Fewer deletions and N-nucleotide insertions were reportedly seen in common variable immunodeficiency TCR beta sequences. Authors noted CVID clonality's cause needs subpopulation repertoire sequencing.

In this sample, this clone turned up a few times. Antigen: not known. The CDR3 goes on 3 residues after the read ends, and that part is filled in from the germline J gene. Sequencing input was equivalent genomic DNA from CVID and controls. Data came from immunoSEQ multiplex PCR; TCRdb stores just in-frame clones and leaves some out. The sample holds 25,000 to 30,000 clones, and no clone turns up only once. CDR1 and CDR2 (germline): SEHNR, FQNEAQ (reference sequence). The V gene lost 1 base and the J gene lost 2 bases, with 11 bases spanning the gap. The CDR3 runs to 15 residues. CVID meant reduced serum IgG, IgA and/or IgM plus specific antibody deficiency. CVID subjects had received replacement immunoglobulin for at least one year.

The specimen was peripheral blood mononuclear cells. This TCR was sampled from a human donor with common variable immunodeficiency. This chain links TRBV7-9 with TRBJ1-1; D perhaps matches TRBD1 (6 bases). Incomplete CDR3 DNA: TGTGCCAGCAGCTTAGGATACAGGGCCAACACTGAA. Encoded protein: CASSLGYRANTE. The CDR3 in full is CASSLGYRANTEAFF.